The 32 T cell receptor beta chains given below trace back to one sample, sequenced in a study of metastatic and nonmetastatic thyroid tumors. TCRdb reanalyzed the PCR reads via MiXCR. The table lists over 30,000 clones, 18% of them singletons. Thyroid surgery was performed in patients who had received no treatment beforehand. The source material was blood. Every receptor here comes from a male donor with papillary thyroid cancer or a benign thyroid nodule (not recorded which). Some clones in this sample may be carry-over from other donors' samples.

At least ten counts were recorded for this clone. The chain is built from TRBV7-6 and TRBJ2-7; 7 bases are shared with TRBD1. J gave up 6 bases and V 4 bases, and 12 bases lay outside the gene matches. CDR1 and CDR2 (germline): SGHVS, FNYEAQ. CDR3 length: 15 residues. DNA of the CDR3: TGTGCCAGCAGCTCAAGGACAGGTCGAGGTGCCGAGCAGTACTTC. It encodes CASSSRTGRGAEQYF.

V usage is TRBV29-1 and J usage is TRBJ2-2; D gene unclear. Trimming stripped 4 bases from V and 6 bases from J, with 12 bases between. The CDR3 is 13 amino acids. From germline, CDR1 is SQVTM and CDR2 ANQGSEA. Here the CDR3 reads CSVAGQPAGELFF. The CDR3 coding sequence is TGCAGCGTTGCGGGCCAACCGGCCGGGGAGCTGTTTTTT.

The chain recombines TRBV5-1 with TRBJ2-7, with TRBD1 identical over 9 bases. The CDR3 loop spans 16 amino acids. Germline lookup yields CDR1 SGHRS and CDR2 YFSETQ. Trimming removed 0 bases from V and 2 bases from J; junction bases left unmatched: 6. In nucleotides, the CDR3 is TGCGCCAGCAGCTTGGAAGGGGGACAGGGACCCTACGAGCAGTACTTC. Encoded protein: CASSLEGGQGPYEQYF.

At least ten counts were recorded for this clone. The rearrangement uses TRBV28 and TRBJ1-1; TRBD1 might be the D (6 bases). V was trimmed by 7 bases and J by 2 bases, leaving 20 bases between them. CDR1 is MDHEN, CDR2 SYDVKM, per germline. The CDR3 totals 16 residues. The chain's CDR3 is CASKENRVSRNTEAFF. For the CDR3, the DNA is TGTGCCAGCAAGGAGAACAGGGTATCACGAAACACTGAAGCTTTCTTT.

The chain joins TRBV5-4 to TRBJ2-3, with D perhaps matching TRBD1 (5 bases). The CDR3 spans 17 residues. In germline, CDR1 is SGHNT, CDR2 YYREEE (reference sequence). V shed 0 bases and J shed 1 base, with 15 bases lying between them. In nucleotides, the CDR3 is TGTGCCAGCAGCTTGGCCGTAACTGGGGCCCGCACAGATACGCAGTATTTT. This gives the protein CASSLAVTGARTDTQYF.

In this sample, this clone turned up many times. The rearrangement joins TRBV6-4 to TRBJ2-3, with a tentative D call TRBD1 (6 bases). CDR3 length equals 15 residues. Between the trimmed V and J ends, which lost 3 bases and 1 base, there was a span of 11 bases. CDR1 is MRHNA, CDR2 SNTAGT, per germline. In DNA form, the CDR3 reads TGTGCCAGCAGTGAGGGTGGGGGCGGCACAGATACGCAGTATTTT. Translating it yields CASSEGGGGTDTQYF.

The V and J genes are TRBV20-1 and TRBJ2-4, with TRBD2 identical over 10 bases. CDR1 DFQATT and CDR2 SNEGSKA come from the germline V gene (reference sequence). The CDR3 totals 16 residues. V lost 1 base to trimming and J lost 1 base; unmatched junction nucleotides: 4. The CDR3 protein is CSARGTSGMAKNIQYF. The DNA for the CDR3 is TGCAGTGCTAGAGGGACTAGCGGTATGGCCAAAAACATTCAGTACTTC.

This clone was seen many times. A clone one base away is much larger, so this may be a read error. The sample carries other DNA sequences with the same CDR3. DNA of the CDR3: TGCGCCTGGAGTGGACAGTATGAAAAACTGTTTTTT. Its translation: CAWSGQYEKLFF. J is TRBJ1-4 and V is TRBV30, with D perhaps TRBD1 (6 bases). CDR1 and CDR2 from the germline V gene are GTSNPN and SVGIG (reference sequence). The CDR3 is made up of 12 amino acids.

This clone has ten or more counts. The V gene is TRBV20-1, the J gene TRBJ1-1; 7 nucleotides agree with TRBD1. The ends lost 6 bases at V and 5 bases at J; junction bases unmatched: 9. The CDR3 sequence is 13 residues long. Germline V gene data show CDR1 as DFQATT and CDR2 as SNEGSKA (reference sequence). The CDR3 coding sequence is TGCAGTGCACGTGACAGGGCAGGGACTGAAGCTTTCTTT. Its protein product is CSARDRAGTEAFF.

The chain combines TRBV6-6 with TRBJ1-6; D call uncertain. Germline lookup yields CDR1 MNHNY and CDR2 SVGAGI (reference sequence). This CDR3 region has 12 residues. Trimming took 0 bases from V and 17 from J, leaving 11 bases between them. The CDR3 here is CASSYSNSTIHF. CDR3 bases: TGTGCCAGCAGTTACTCCAACTCAACCATCCACTTT.

Relative to its sample, this clone is medium-sized (0.01 to 0.1%). The chain couples TRBV6-1 to TRBJ2-7; tentatively, D is TRBD1 (5 bases). Trimming removed 4 bases at V and 3 bases at J, with 10 bases between. There are 13 residues in the CDR3. Germline V lookup: CDR1 MNHNS, CDR2 SASEGT. CDR3 coding DNA: TGTGCCAGCAGTGGAGCAGGGATCTACGAGCAGTACTTC. Translating it yields CASSGAGIYEQYF.

This clone was counted many times. This chain uses TRBV20-1 with TRBJ2-5; TRBD2 agrees at 7 bases. Germline CDR1 is DFQATT and CDR2 is SNEGSKA (reference sequence). V was pared by 1 base and J by 3 bases, with 5 bases of the junction left unmatched. This CDR3 is 14 amino acids long. This CDR3 reads CSARVAAGEETQYF. The CDR3 DNA follows: TGCAGTGCTAGAGTGGCTGCGGGGGAAGAGACCCAGTACTTC.

This chain connects TRBV24-1 to TRBJ1-1; 7 bases line up with TRBD1. Germline V gene lookup returns CDR1 KGHDR and CDR2 SFDVKD. The CDR3 totals 20 residues. The J segment lost 7 bases and the V segment lost 3 bases, leaving 25 bases of the junction unmatched. CDR3 in amino acids: CATSDPGTVTGRRLGGEAFF. CDR3 DNA: TGTGCCACCAGTGATCCGGGGACAGTCACCGGGAGGAGACTAGGGGGTGAAGCTTTCTTT.

This clone was counted many times. V and J are TRBV9 and TRBJ2-2; 8 bases map to TRBD1. V lost 0 bases to trimming and J lost 6 bases; unmatched junction nucleotides: 4. The CDR3 sequence is 15 residues long. Germline values: CDR1 SGDLS, CDR2 YYNGEE. CDR3 in amino acids: CASSVGETGAGELFF. CDR3 nucleotides: TGTGCCAGCAGCGTAGGAGAGACAGGGGCCGGGGAGCTGTTTTTT. The variable domain in full, with the rest retrieved from reference TRBV9 and TRBJ2-2, is DSGVTQTPKHLITATGQRVTLRCSPRSGDLSVYWYQQSLDQGLQFLIQYYNGEERAKGNILERFSAQQFPDLHSELNLSSLELGDSALYFCASSVGETGAGELFFGEGSRLTVL.

This clone was recorded many times. At the DNA level, this CDR3 is encoded by other sequences in the same sample as well. The chain is built from TRBV6-1 and TRBJ2-1, with TRBD1 as a possible D gene (6 bases). This CDR3 is built from 15 residues. Per the germline V gene, CDR1 is MNHNS and CDR2 is SASEGT. Trimming stripped 6 bases from V and 2 bases from J, with 14 bases between. CDR3 nucleotide sequence: TGTGCCAGCAGCACCACAGGGAAAGCCTACAATGAGCAGTTCTTC. As protein: CASSTTGKAYNEQFF.

In its sample, this clone ranks as medium-sized. V usage is TRBV6-1 and J usage is TRBJ2-7; the D gene is possibly TRBD1 (6 bases). The germline V gene encodes CDR1 MNHNS and CDR2 SASEGT. This CDR3 region has 15 residues. V gave up 5 bases and J gave up 0 bases, with 14 bases separating them. The CDR3, as DNA: TGTGCCAGCAGTAGCCTAGACAGGAGCTCCTACGAGCAGTACTTC. It yields the protein CASSSLDRSSYEQYF.

The chain joins TRBV14 to TRBJ2-5, with D maybe TRBD2 (5 bases). V was cut by 4 bases and J by 1 base, with 19 bases left in between. Looked up from germline, CDR1 is SGHDN and CDR2 is FVKESK. The CDR3 extends over 17 amino acids. CDR3 residues: CASSLPRRRSRQETQYF. CDR3 nucleotide sequence: TGTGCCAGCAGCCTCCCACGCAGGAGGTCCCGCCAAGAGACCCAGTACTTC. The full variable domain, rest sourced from reference TRBV14 and TRBJ2-5, is EAGVTQFPSHSVIEKGQTVTLRCDPISGHDNLYWYRRVMGKEIKFLLHFVKESKQDESGMPNNRFLAERTGGTYSTLKVQPAELEDSGVYFCASSLPRRRSRQETQYFGPGTRLLVL.

The V and J genes are TRBV10-3 and TRBJ2-4; 7 bases are shared with TRBD2. Near its end, the DNA agrees better with TRBJ2-1, so the J call may be wrong. This CDR3 comprises 13 residues. Looked up from germline, CDR1 is ENHRY and CDR2 is SYGVKD. CDR3 loop: CAISEENSGQQFF. DNA for the CDR3: TGTGCCATCAGTGAGGAGAATAGCGGGCAACAGTTCTTC.

This clone has a count of ten or more. The genes are TRBV6-1 and TRBJ1-4, with 7 bases aligning to TRBD1. Trimming removed 6 bases from V and 2 bases from J; junction bases left unmatched: 6. The CDR3 covers 15 residues. Per germline, CDR1 MNHNS and CDR2 SASEGT. This chain's CDR3 is CASSPGQSTNEKLFF. The DNA of the CDR3 is TGTGCCAGCAGCCCGGGACAGTCGACTAATGAAAAACTGTTTTTT.

This clone showed up just a few times. This chain uses TRBV30 with TRBJ2-3, with 8 bases matching TRBD2. CDR3 length: 18 amino acids. V was pared by 2 bases and J by 3 bases, with 16 bases of the junction left unmatched. In germline, CDR1 is GTSNPN, CDR2 SVGIG (reference sequence). CDR3 nucleotide sequence: TGTGCCTGGAGTTATTCTTTCGACAGCCCGGGGGGGACAGATACGCAGTATTTT. Its protein is CAWSYSFDSPGGTDTQYF.

As to this clone: This may come from a read error, since a much larger clone is one base off. Because the CDR3 is missing its conserved closing phenylalanine or tryptophan, this is likely a read error. It is unclear where the CDR3 begins or ends on the DNA, so no DNA is shown, and the CDR3 is as TCRdb lists it. The genes are TRBV7-2 and TRBJ2-4; TRBD2, the D gene given by the table, was not confirmed from the DNA. The CDR3 spans 13 amino acids, including both terminal residues. The germline V gene has CDR1 SGHTA and CDR2 FQGNSA. The CDR3 reads CASSPGTSGRGYL.

This clone was detected many times. The chain links TRBV30 to TRBJ2-7, with no clear D. This CDR3 spans 15 amino acids. Deletions cut 0 bases from V and 0 bases from J, with 12 bases between. Germline-derived CDR1 and CDR2 are GTSNPN and SVGIG (reference sequence). CDR3 nucleotide sequence: TGTGCCTGGAGTGTAGGACCTGATAGCTCCTACGAGCAGTACTTC. It encodes CAWSVGPDSSYEQYF.

The J gene is TRBJ2-3, the V gene TRBV5-1; 7 nucleotides line up with TRBD1. The CDR3 loop spans 14 amino acids. After removal of 3 bases from V and 3 bases from J, the junction contained 4 bases not matched to a gene. CDR1 and CDR2 from the germline V gene are SGHRS and YFSETQ. The CDR3 loop reads CASSSLTGTDTQYF. CDR3 nucleotides: TGCGCCAGCAGCTCGCTGACAGGGACAGATACGCAGTATTTT. Complete variable domain (other parts from reference TRBV5-1 and TRBJ2-3): KAGVTQTPRYLIKTRGQQVTLSCSPISGHRSVSWYQQTPGQGLQFLFEYFSETQRNKGNFPGRFSGRQFSNSRSEMNVSTLELGDSALYLCASSSLTGTDTQYFGPGTRLTVL.

This clone was seen many times. The genes are TRBV27 and TRBJ1-1, with D possibly being TRBD1 (6 bases). The CDR3 spans 17 residues. Trimming removed 5 bases from V and 1 base from J, with 20 bases in between. CDR1 and CDR2 from the germline V gene are MNHEY and SMNVEV (reference sequence). The chain's CDR3 is CASSLRLQGTGNTEAFF. CDR3 DNA: TGTGCCAGCAGTCTACGCCTACAGGGAACCGGGAACACTGAAGCTTTCTTT.

CDR3 DNA: TGTGCCAGCAGTTTGGCGGGGGGAAGGAACTATGGCTACACCTTC. Translation: CASSLAGGRNYGYTF. J is TRBJ1-2 and V is TRBV12-3 or TRBV12-4; D is perhaps TRBD1 (5 bases). Trimming took off 3 bases at V and 2 bases at J, with 13 bases between the two ends. The CDR3 totals 15 residues.

This clone was recorded many times. The chain has TRBV18 and TRBJ2-1; TRBD2 matches at 9 bases. CDR3 length: 17 residues. Germline CDR1 and CDR2: KGHSH and LQKENI. Losses at the gene ends were 2 bases for V and 6 bases for J; bases not matched to a gene: 11. This chain's CDR3 is CASSPGVAGELINEQFF. DNA for the CDR3: TGTGCCAGCTCACCAGGAGTAGCGGGAGAGCTAATCAATGAGCAGTTCTTC.

This clone turned up a few times. V usage is TRBV28 and J usage is TRBJ1-2, with unresolved D. Germline V CDR1 and CDR2: MDHEN, SYDVKM. CDR3 size: 12 residues. V was pared by 5 bases and J by 5 bases, with 9 bases between. CDR3 sequence (DNA): TGTGCCAGCAGTCCGACGGGATATGGCTACACCTTC. Protein: CASSPTGYGYTF.

This clone was seen at least ten times. The chain has TRBV5-1 and TRBJ1-4; 7 bases line up with TRBD1. This CDR3 is 15 amino acids long. V shed 0 bases and J 4 bases; nucleotides not matched to a gene: 3. From germline, CDR1 is SGHRS and CDR2 YFSETQ. CDR3 sequence reads: CASSLATGYNEKLFF. CDR3 coding DNA: TGCGCCAGCAGCTTGGCGACAGGGTATAATGAAAAACTGTTTTTT.

CDR3 residues: CASSSHRVGSYNSPLHF. In DNA form, the CDR3 reads TGTGCCAGCAGCTCCCACAGGGTAGGGTCCTATAATTCACCCCTCCACTTT. V gene TRBV7-3 combines with J gene TRBJ1-6; a weak D match, TRBD1 (6 bases). This CDR3 is built from 17 residues. Germline values: CDR1 SGHTA, CDR2 FQGTGA. Trimming removed 4 bases from V and 1 base from J, with 14 bases in between.

This clone was recorded many times. The chain carries TRBV6-1 and TRBJ2-3, with D perhaps matching TRBD1 (6 bases). Germline CDR1 MNHNS, CDR2 SASEGT. V was shortened by 7 bases and J by 7 bases, with 24 bases between the two germline ends. This CDR3 contains 16 residues. The CDR3 spells CASTLNTGTFPHTQYF. The CDR3 DNA reads as TGTGCCAGCACCCTCAACACCGGGACATTCCCCCATACGCAGTATTTT.

This clone was seen many times. A much larger clone sits a single nucleotide away, making a read error possible. This chain joins TRBV6-1 and TRBJ2-5; tentatively, D is TRBD1 (5 bases). CDR3 length equals 15 residues. Germline CDR1 reads MNHNS; CDR2 reads SASEGT. The V end lost 3 bases, the J end lost 9 bases, and 20 bases lay between the germline ends. CDR3 sequence: CASSELSGNVAAQYF. In nucleotides, the CDR3 is TGTGCCAGCAGTGAGTTATCAGGGAACGTCGCGGCCCAGTACTTC.

This clone was counted many times. V is TRBV19 and J is TRBJ2-7, with 8 bases aligning to TRBD2. In germline, CDR1 is LNHDA, CDR2 SQIVND (reference sequence). The CDR3 totals 14 residues. The V gene end was trimmed by 5 bases and the J gene end by 3 bases; junction bases not matched to a gene: 6. CDR3 DNA sequence: TGTGCCAGTAGTCCGAGCGGGAGTAGCTACGAGCAGTACTTC. Its protein product is CASSPSGSSYEQYF. Full variable domain (missing parts from reference TRBV19 and TRBJ2-7): DGGITQSPKYLFRKEGQNVTLSCEQNLNHDAMYWYRQDPGQGLRLIYYSQIVNDFQKGDIAEGYSVSREKKESFPLTVTSAQKNPTAFYLCASSPSGSSYEQYFGPGTRLTVT.